Below, one T cell receptor beta chain is given with its context. The data were obtained in a study of control samples from healthy donors and cancer patients. This CDR3 contains 13 residues. V was cut by 6 bases and J by 2 bases, with 9 bases left in between. The germline V gene encodes CDR1 SGHTA and CDR2 FQGTGA. Repertoires were generated with immunoSEQ multiplex PCR, while TCRdb's copy carries only in-frame clones and drops some. The sample shows around 94,000 clones, roughly nine tenths of them seen only once. The receptor was isolated from a woman aged 50 to 60 in good health. The chain joins TRBV7-3 to TRBJ2-3; possible D gene TRBD2, 5 bases. The sequenced sample consisted of blood. The DNA of the CDR3 is TGTGCCAGCAGACTAGGGTCCACAGATACGCAGTATTTT. The encoded protein is CASRLGSTDTQYF. Combining the CDR3 with reference TRBV7-3 and TRBJ2-3 gives the whole variable domain GAGVSQTPSNKVTEKGKYVELRCDPISGHTALYWYRQSLGQGPEFLIYFQGTGAADDSGLPNDRFFAVRPEGSVSTLKIQRTERGDSAVYLCASRLGSTDTQYFGPGTRLTVL.